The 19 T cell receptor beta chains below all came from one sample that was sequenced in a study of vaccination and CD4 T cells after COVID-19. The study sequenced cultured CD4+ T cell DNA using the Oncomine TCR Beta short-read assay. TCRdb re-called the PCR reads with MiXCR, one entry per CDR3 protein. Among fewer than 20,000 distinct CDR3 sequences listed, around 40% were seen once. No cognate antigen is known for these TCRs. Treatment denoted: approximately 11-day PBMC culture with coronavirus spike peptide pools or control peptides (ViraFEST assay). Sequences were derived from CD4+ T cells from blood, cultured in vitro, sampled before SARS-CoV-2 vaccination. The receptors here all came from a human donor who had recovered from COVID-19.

In nucleotides, the CDR3 is TGTGCCAGCAGCCGTTCAGGGAGCTCCTATAATTCACCCCTCCACTTT. Its protein is CASSRSGSSYNSPLHF. V gene TRBV7-2 combines with J gene TRBJ1-6; maybe TRBD1 (5 bases). The length of the CDR3 is 16 residues. Germline V gene sequence: CDR1 SGHTA, CDR2 FQGNSA. V dropped 5 bases and J dropped 0 bases, with 11 bases sitting between them. Drawing the rest from reference TRBV7-2 and TRBJ1-6, the complete variable domain is GAGVSQSPSNKVTEKGKDVELRCDPISGHTALYWYRQSLGQGLEFLIYFQGNSAPDKSGLPSDRFSAERTGGSVSTLTIQRTQQEDSAVYLCASSRSGSSYNSPLHFGNGTRLTVT.

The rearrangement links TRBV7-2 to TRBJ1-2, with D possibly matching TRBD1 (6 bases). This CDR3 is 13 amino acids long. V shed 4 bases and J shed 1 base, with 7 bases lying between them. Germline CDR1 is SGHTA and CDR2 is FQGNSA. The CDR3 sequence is CASSSDSNYGYTF. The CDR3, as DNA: TGTGCCAGCAGCTCGGACAGTAACTATGGCTACACCTTC. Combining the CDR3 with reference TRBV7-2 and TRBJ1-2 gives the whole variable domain GAGVSQSPSNKVTEKGKDVELRCDPISGHTALYWYRQSLGQGLEFLIYFQGNSAPDKSGLPSDRFSAERTGGSVSTLTIQRTQQEDSAVYLCASSSDSNYGYTFGSGTRLTVV.

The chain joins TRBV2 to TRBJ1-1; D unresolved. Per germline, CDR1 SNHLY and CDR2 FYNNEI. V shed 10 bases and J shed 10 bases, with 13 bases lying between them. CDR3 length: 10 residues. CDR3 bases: TGTGCCATCACAGTGGTAGGAGCTTTCTTT. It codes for CAITVVGAFF.

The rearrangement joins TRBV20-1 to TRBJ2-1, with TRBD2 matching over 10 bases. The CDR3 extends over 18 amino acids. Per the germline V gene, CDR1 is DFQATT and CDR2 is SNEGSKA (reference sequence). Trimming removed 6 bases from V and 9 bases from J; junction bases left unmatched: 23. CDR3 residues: CSAMRTSGGLFTKSEQFF. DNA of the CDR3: TGCAGTGCAATGAGGACTAGCGGAGGCCTTTTCACGAAGAGTGAGCAGTTCTTC.

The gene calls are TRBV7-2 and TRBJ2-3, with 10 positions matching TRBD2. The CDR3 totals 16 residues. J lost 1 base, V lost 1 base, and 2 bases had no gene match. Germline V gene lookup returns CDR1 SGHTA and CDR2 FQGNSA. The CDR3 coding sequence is TGTGCCAGCAGCTTAGGGCTAGCGGGGGGCACAGATACGCAGTATTTT. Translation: CASSLGLAGGTDTQYF.

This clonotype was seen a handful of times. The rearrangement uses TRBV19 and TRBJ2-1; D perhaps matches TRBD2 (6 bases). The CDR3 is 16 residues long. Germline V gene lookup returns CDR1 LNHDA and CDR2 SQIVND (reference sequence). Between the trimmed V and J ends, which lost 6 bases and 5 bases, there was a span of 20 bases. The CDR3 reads CASSRLPGVGNNEQFF. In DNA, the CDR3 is TGTGCCAGTAGCAGACTACCGGGGGTGGGGAACAATGAGCAGTTCTTC. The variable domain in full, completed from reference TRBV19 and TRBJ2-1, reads DGGITQSPKYLFRKEGQNVTLSCEQNLNHDAMYWYRQDPGQGLRLIYYSQIVNDFQKGDIAEGYSVSREKKESFPLTVTSAQKNPTAFYLCASSRLPGVGNNEQFFGPGTRLTVL.

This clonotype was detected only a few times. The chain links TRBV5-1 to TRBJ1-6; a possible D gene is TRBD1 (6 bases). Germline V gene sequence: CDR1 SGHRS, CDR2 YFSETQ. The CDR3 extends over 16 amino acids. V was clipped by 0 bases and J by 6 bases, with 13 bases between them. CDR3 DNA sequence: TGCGCCAGCAGCTTGGGACAGGAGTTCTCTAATTCACCCCTCCACTTT. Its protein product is CASSLGQEFSNSPLHF.

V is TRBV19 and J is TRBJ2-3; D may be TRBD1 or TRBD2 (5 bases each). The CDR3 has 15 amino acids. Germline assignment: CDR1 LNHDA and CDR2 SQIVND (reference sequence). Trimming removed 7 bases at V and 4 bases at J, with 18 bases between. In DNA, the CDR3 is TGTGCCAGTAACAATGGTGGGGGTATCCCAGATACGCAGTATTTT. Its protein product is CASNNGGGIPDTQYF.

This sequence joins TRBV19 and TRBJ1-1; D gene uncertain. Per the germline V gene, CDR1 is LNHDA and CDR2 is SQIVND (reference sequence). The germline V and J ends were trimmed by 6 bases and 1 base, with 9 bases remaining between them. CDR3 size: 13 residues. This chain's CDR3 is CASSSTANTEAFF. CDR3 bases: TGTGCCAGTAGCAGTACAGCGAACACTGAAGCTTTCTTT.

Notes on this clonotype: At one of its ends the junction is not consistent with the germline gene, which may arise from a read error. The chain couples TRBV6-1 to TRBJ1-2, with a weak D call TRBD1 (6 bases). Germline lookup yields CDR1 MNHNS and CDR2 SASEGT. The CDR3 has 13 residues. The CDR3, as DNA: TGTGCCACTTCGGACAGTCCTAACTATGGCTACGCCTTC. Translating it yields CATSDSPNYGYAF.

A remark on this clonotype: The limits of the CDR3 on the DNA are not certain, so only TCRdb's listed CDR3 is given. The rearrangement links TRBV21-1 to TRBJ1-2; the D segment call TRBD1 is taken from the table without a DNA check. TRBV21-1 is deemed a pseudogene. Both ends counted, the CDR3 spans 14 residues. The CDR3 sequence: CARYPFGAGSGYTF.

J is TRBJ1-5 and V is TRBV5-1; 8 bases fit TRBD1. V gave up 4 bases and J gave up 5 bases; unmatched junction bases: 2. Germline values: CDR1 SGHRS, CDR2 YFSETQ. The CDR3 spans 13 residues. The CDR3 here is CASSAQGDQPQHF. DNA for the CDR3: TGCGCCAGCAGCGCACAGGGGGATCAGCCCCAGCATTTT.

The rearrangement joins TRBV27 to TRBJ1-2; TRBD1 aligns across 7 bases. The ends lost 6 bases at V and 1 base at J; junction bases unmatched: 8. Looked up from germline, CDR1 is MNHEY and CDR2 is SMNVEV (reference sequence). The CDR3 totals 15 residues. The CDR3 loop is CASRRDSGYNYGYTF. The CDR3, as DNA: TGTGCCAGCAGGAGGGACAGCGGGTATAACTATGGCTACACCTTC.

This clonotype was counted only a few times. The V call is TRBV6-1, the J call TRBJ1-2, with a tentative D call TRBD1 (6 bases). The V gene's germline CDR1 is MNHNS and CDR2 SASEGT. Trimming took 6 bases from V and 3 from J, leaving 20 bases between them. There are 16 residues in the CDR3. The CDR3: CASSPTGGARDYGYTF. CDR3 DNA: TGTGCCAGCAGCCCGACAGGAGGGGCGCGGGACTATGGCTACACCTTC.

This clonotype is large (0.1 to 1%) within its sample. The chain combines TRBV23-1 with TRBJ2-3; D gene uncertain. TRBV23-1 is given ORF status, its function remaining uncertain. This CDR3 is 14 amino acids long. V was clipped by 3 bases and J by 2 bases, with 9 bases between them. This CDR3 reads CASSHGRYTDTQYF. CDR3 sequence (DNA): TGCGCCAGCAGTCATGGACGTTACACAGATACGCAGTATTTT.

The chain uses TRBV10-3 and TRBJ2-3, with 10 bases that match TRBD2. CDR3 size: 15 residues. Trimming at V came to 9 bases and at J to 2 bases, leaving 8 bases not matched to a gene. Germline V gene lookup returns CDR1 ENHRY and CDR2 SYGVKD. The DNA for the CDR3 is TGTGCCATACGATTAGCGGGAGGAACCACAGATACGCAGTATTTT. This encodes CAIRLAGGTTDTQYF.

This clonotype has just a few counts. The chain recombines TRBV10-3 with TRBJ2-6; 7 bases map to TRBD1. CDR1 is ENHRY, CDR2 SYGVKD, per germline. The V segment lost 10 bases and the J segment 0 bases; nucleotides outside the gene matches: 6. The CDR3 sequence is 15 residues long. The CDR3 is CATRDSSSGANVLTF. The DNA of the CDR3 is TGTGCCACAAGGGACAGCTCCTCTGGGGCCAACGTCCTGACTTTC.

CDR3 DNA sequence: TGTGCCAGTAGTATGACAGGAGGCAATCAGCCCCAGCATTTT. Encoded protein: CASSMTGGNQPQHF. J is TRBJ1-5 and V is TRBV19; D may be TRBD1 (6 bases). Germline CDR1 LNHDA, CDR2 SQIVND (reference sequence). V dropped 3 bases and J dropped 2 bases, with 8 bases sitting between them. This CDR3 has 14 amino acids.

Written as DNA, the CDR3 is TGTGCCAGCAGCCCCTACGGCTCCTACAATGAGCAGTTCTTC. Protein sequence: CASSPYGSYNEQFF. The chain couples TRBV6-1 to TRBJ2-1; no firm D call. Germline V CDR1 and CDR2: MNHNS, SASEGT. CDR3 length: 14 amino acids. Trimming removed 6 bases at V and 0 bases at J, with 9 bases between.